The clone carrying this T cell receptor beta chain was found once. What it binds is unknown. This entry is derived from a study of T cell responses to AZD1222 COVID-19 vaccine. Sequencing used immunoSEQ multiplex PCR; TCRdb keeps in-frame clones, though not all of them. The data hold roughly 200,000 clones, with 88% observed a single time. This CDR3 has 17 amino acids. CDR1 is MNHEY and CDR2 is SMNVEV in the germline V gene (reference sequence). V lost 3 bases to trimming and J lost 1 base; unmatched junction nucleotides: 8. The study's findings and limits: The peak T cell response came first, and repertoires were sampled only after it.

Source: peripheral blood, taken on day 0 of AZD1222 vaccination. This rearrangement joins TRBV27 to TRBJ1-2; 10 bases align to TRBD1. The receptor was derived from an adult in good health. DNA of the CDR3: TGTGCCAGCAGTTTGATGACAGGGGGCGCCGATAACTATGGCTACACCTTC. This gives the protein CASSLMTGGADNYGYTF.